A selection of T cell receptor beta chains follows, all from one sample in a study of cytomegalovirus exposure and HLA in healthy donors. Here immunoSEQ multiplex PCR was the method, and the copy in TCRdb shows in-frame clones only, minus some. The sample includes 150,000 to 200,000 clones, more than 65% of them seen just once. The sample taken for sequencing was PBMCs. Receptors originate from a man in his fifties in good health and CMV-seropositive. The CDR3 runs from the conserved cysteine through the conserved F or W. Each record gives: V gene, clone size, D gene, J gene, CDR3 DNA, CDR3 protein. A D gene is named only where the DNA matches it firmly. Not every row has a clone size; where given, it reads once, few, many or a size class.

V gene: TRBV18
clone size: -
D gene: -
J gene: TRBJ1-5
CDR3 DNA: TGTGCCAGCTCACCACGCAGTTATGAGCCCCAGCATTTT
CDR3 protein: CASSPRSYEPQHF

V gene: TRBV10-3
clone size: few
D gene: TRBD2
J gene: TRBJ2-5
CDR3 DNA: TGTGCCATCAGCACCCACGGACTAGCGGGGAGGGAGACCCAGTACTTC
CDR3 protein: CAISTHGLAGRETQYF

V gene: TRBV27
clone size: -
D gene: TRBD2
J gene: TRBJ2-1
CDR3 DNA: TGTGCCAGCAGTTTTAGCGGGAAATACAATGAGCAGTTCTTC
CDR3 protein: CASSFSGKYNEQFF

V gene: TRBV28
clone size: -
D gene: -
J gene: TRBJ2-3
CDR3 DNA: TGTGCCAGCAGTTTATTGTTTCTGGGGTTGCGGAGGGACACAGATACGCAGTATTTT
CDR3 protein: CASSLLFLGLRRDTDTQYF

V gene: TRBV5-1
clone size: -
D gene: TRBD2
J gene: TRBJ2-3
CDR3 DNA: TGCGCCAGCAGCAGTAAGCTGGCTAGCGGGGTGCGGGTCGTCGATACGCAGTATTTT
CDR3 protein: CASSSKLASGVRVVDTQYF

V gene: TRBV9
clone size: -
D gene: -
J gene: TRBJ2-1
CDR3 DNA: TGTGCCAGCAGCAGACCCCCATCGGGACTGGCCCCCCATGAGCAGTTCTTC
CDR3 protein: CASSRPPSGLAPHEQFF

V gene: TRBV18
clone size: -
D gene: -
J gene: TRBJ1-3
CDR3 DNA: TGTGCCAGCACTACGAATAATTTACCGAGCTCTGGAAACACCATATATTTT
CDR3 protein: CASTTNNLPSSGNTIYF

V gene: TRBV5-4
clone size: -
D gene: TRBD1
J gene: TRBJ1-1
CDR3 DNA: TGTGCCAGCAGCTTGGGACAGGGGACCCAAAACACTGAAGCTTTCTTT
CDR3 protein: CASSLGQGTQNTEAFF

V gene: TRBV10-3
clone size: -
D gene: -
J gene: TRBJ2-1
CDR3 DNA: TGTGCCACCCGAGGGGGAGAAACAGTCAATGAGCAGTTCTTC
CDR3 protein: CATRGGETVNEQFF

V gene: TRBV7-2
clone size: -
D gene: -
J gene: TRBJ2-3
CDR3 DNA: TGTGCCAGCAGCTTAGAGGTATGGGCGGATACGCAGTATTTT
CDR3 protein: CASSLEVWADTQYF

V gene: TRBV28
clone size: -
D gene: -
J gene: TRBJ1-6
CDR3 DNA: TGTGCCAGCACCCTCACCTCGACAGCGAACTATAATTCACCCCTCCACTTT
CDR3 protein: CASTLTSTANYNSPLHF

V gene: TRBV6-5
clone size: -
D gene: -
J gene: TRBJ2-3
CDR3 DNA: TGTGCCAGCAGCCCCGGGGGGCGCGCGGATACGCAGTATTTT
CDR3 protein: CASSPGGRADTQYF

V gene: TRBV5-1
clone size: -
D gene: TRBD1
J gene: TRBJ2-1
CDR3 DNA: TGCGCCAGCAGCTTAAACAGGGGGTCCTACAATGAGCAGTTCTTC
CDR3 protein: CASSLNRGSYNEQFF

V gene: TRBV9
clone size: -
D gene: -
J gene: TRBJ1-2
CDR3 DNA: TGTGCCAGCAGCGCCCCCGGGACACGATCTAACTATGGCTACACCTTC
CDR3 protein: CASSAPGTRSNYGYTF

V gene: TRBV9
clone size: -
D gene: -
J gene: TRBJ2-7
CDR3 DNA: TGTGCCAGCAGCGTAGGACAGGCCTCCTACGAGCAGTACTTC
CDR3 protein: CASSVGQASYEQYF

V gene: TRBV6-1
clone size: -
D gene: TRBD1
J gene: TRBJ1-1
CDR3 DNA: TGTGCCAGCAGTGAAGTGGCAGGGGGTATTTTCTCTACGAACACTGAAGCTTTCTTT
CDR3 protein: CASSEVAGGIFSTNTEAFF

V gene: TRBV27
clone size: -
D gene: -
J gene: TRBJ2-7
CDR3 DNA: TGTGCCAGCAGTCTTAACCCCAACTCCTACGAGCAGTACTTC
CDR3 protein: CASSLNPNSYEQYF

V gene: TRBV7-8
clone size: -
D gene: -
J gene: TRBJ2-5
CDR3 DNA: TGTGCCAGCAGCCCCCTTGTCCAAGAGACCCAGTACTTC
CDR3 protein: CASSPLVQETQYF

V gene: TRBV29-1
clone size: once
D gene: TRBD1
J gene: TRBJ2-5
CDR3 DNA: TGCAGCGTTTCCGGGACAGGGAAAAAAGAGACCCAGTACTTC
CDR3 protein: CSVSGTGKKETQYF

V gene: TRBV10-1
clone size: -
D gene: -
J gene: TRBJ2-5
CDR3 DNA: TGCGCCAGCAGTGAGGCTGGGAGGGAGACCCAGTACTTC
CDR3 protein: CASSEAGRETQYF

V gene: TRBV6-1
clone size: -
D gene: -
J gene: TRBJ1-5
CDR3 DNA: TGTGCCAGCAGTGAGCCGGTCCGGGGTAGCAATCAGCCCCAGCATTTT
CDR3 protein: CASSEPVRGSNQPQHF

V gene: TRBV28
clone size: -
D gene: -
J gene: TRBJ1-1
CDR3 DNA: TGTGCCAGCAGTTTGGTTGGGGGCCTACCCCACTTC
CDR3 protein: CASSLVGGLPHF

V gene: TRBV4-1
clone size: once
D gene: TRBD1
J gene: TRBJ1-1
CDR3 DNA: TGCGCCAGCAGACTGAGACAGGGGACTTTGAACACTGAAGCTTTCTTT
CDR3 protein: CASRLRQGTLNTEAFF

V gene: TRBV5-1
clone size: once
D gene: -
J gene: TRBJ2-2
CDR3 DNA: TGCGCCAGCAGCCCCCGTGAGGGAGGGGGCACCGGGGAGCTGTTTTTT
CDR3 protein: CASSPREGGGTGELFF

V gene: TRBV6-6
clone size: -
D gene: TRBD1
J gene: TRBJ2-3
CDR3 DNA: TGTGCCAGCAGCCCGAGGGACAGACACACAGATACGCAGTATTTT
CDR3 protein: CASSPRDRHTDTQYF

V gene: TRBV7-2
clone size: -
D gene: -
J gene: TRBJ2-3
CDR3 DNA: TGTGCCAGCGGACGACGTTGGGGGCCCACAGATACGCAGTATTTT
CDR3 protein: CASGRRWGPTDTQYF

V gene: TRBV28
clone size: -
D gene: TRBD1
J gene: TRBJ2-3
CDR3 DNA: TGTGCCAGCAGCCGGACGGACAGGTTCACAGATACGCAGTATTTT
CDR3 protein: CASSRTDRFTDTQYF

V gene: TRBV11-2
clone size: -
D gene: TRBD1
J gene: TRBJ2-1
CDR3 DNA: TGTGCCAGCACGACGGGGACAGCCTCCTACAATGAGCAGTTCTTC
CDR3 protein: CASTTGTASYNEQFF

V gene: TRBV9
clone size: few
D gene: -
J gene: TRBJ1-2
CDR3 DNA: TGTGCCAGCAGCGTAGACACCAACTATGGCTACACCTTC
CDR3 protein: CASSVDTNYGYTF

V gene: TRBV30
clone size: few
D gene: TRBD1
J gene: TRBJ2-1
CDR3 DNA: TGTGCCTTCCAGGGACAGGGGTCATTGGGGCAGTTCTTC
CDR3 protein: CAFQGQGSLGQFF

V gene: TRBV28
clone size: -
D gene: -
J gene: TRBJ2-1
CDR3 DNA: TGTGCCAGCAGACAATCCCAGGACAGTTACAATGAGCAGTTCTTC
CDR3 protein: CASRQSQDSYNEQFF

V gene: TRBV19
clone size: -
D gene: -
J gene: TRBJ1-2
CDR3 DNA: TGTGCCAGTAGTTCCCTCGGGGAACCTTACTATGGCTACACCTTC
CDR3 protein: CASSSLGEPYYGYTF

V gene: TRBV10-1
clone size: -
D gene: -
J gene: TRBJ2-1
CDR3 DNA: TGCGCCAGCAGTGAGCAAAGGGGCAATGAGCAGTTCTTC
CDR3 protein: CASSEQRGNEQFF

V gene: TRBV5-6
clone size: -
D gene: TRBD1
J gene: TRBJ2-2
CDR3 DNA: TGTGCCAGCAGCTGGGACAGGGGGCCCCCCACCGGGGAGCTGTTTTTT
CDR3 protein: CASSWDRGPPTGELFF

V gene: TRBV5-1
clone size: -
D gene: TRBD2
J gene: TRBJ2-7
CDR3 DNA: TGCGCCAGCCGGACTAGCGGGAGGTCGAGGAGCGAGCAGTACTTC
CDR3 protein: CASRTSGRSRSEQYF

V gene: TRBV5-1
clone size: -
D gene: -
J gene: TRBJ1-3
CDR3 DNA: TGCGCCAGCAGCTTGGCCTCCTCTGGAAACACCATATATTTT
CDR3 protein: CASSLASSGNTIYF

V gene: TRBV30
clone size: -
D gene: TRBD2
J gene: TRBJ2-1
CDR3 DNA: TGTGCCTGGAGTGTAGGGCTAGCGGGAGCTAATGAGCAGTTCTTC
CDR3 protein: CAWSVGLAGANEQFF

V gene: TRBV2
clone size: -
D gene: TRBD1
J gene: TRBJ2-7
CDR3 DNA: TGTGCCAGCAGTTACTACCCGGGGACAGGGGGCGACGAGCAGTACTTC
CDR3 protein: CASSYYPGTGGDEQYF

V gene: TRBV2
clone size: few
D gene: TRBD2
J gene: TRBJ2-5
CDR3 DNA: TGTGCCAGCAGGGCGGGAGGGCGAGAGACCCAGTACTTC
CDR3 protein: CASRAGGRETQYF

V gene: TRBV7-3
clone size: few
D gene: -
J gene: TRBJ2-7
CDR3 DNA: TGTGCCAGCAGCTTGGACAGCGGCAACGAGCAGTACTTC
CDR3 protein: CASSLDSGNEQYF

V gene: TRBV28
clone size: -
D gene: TRBD2
J gene: TRBJ2-3
CDR3 DNA: TGTGCCAGCATCCCGGGACTAGGGAGAGCAGATACGCAGTATTTT
CDR3 protein: CASIPGLGRADTQYF

V gene: TRBV28
clone size: few
D gene: TRBD1
J gene: TRBJ1-2
CDR3 DNA: TGTGCCAGCAGCCCCGGACAGGGGGCCGCAAACTATGGCTACACCTTC
CDR3 protein: CASSPGQGAANYGYTF

V gene: TRBV4-1
clone size: -
D gene: TRBD2
J gene: TRBJ2-3
CDR3 DNA: TGCGCCAGCAGCCAAGAAGGACTAGCGGGGGGTAGCACAGATACGCAGTATTTT
CDR3 protein: CASSQEGLAGGSTDTQYF

V gene: TRBV5-1
clone size: few
D gene: TRBD1
J gene: TRBJ1-1
CDR3 DNA: TGCGCCAGCAGAATAAGCATCGACAGGGGGACCTCTGAAGCTTTCTTT
CDR3 protein: CASRISIDRGTSEAFF

V gene: TRBV5-1
clone size: -
D gene: TRBD2
J gene: TRBJ2-5
CDR3 DNA: TGCGCCAGCAGCTCCCAGGACCCGGGGGGAGAGACCCAGTACTTC
CDR3 protein: CASSSQDPGGETQYF

V gene: TRBV5-6
clone size: -
D gene: -
J gene: TRBJ1-1
CDR3 DNA: TGTGCCAGCAGCTGGATGGGGGGGGGCACTGAAGCTTTCTTT
CDR3 protein: CASSWMGGGTEAFF

V gene: TRBV5-1
clone size: -
D gene: TRBD2
J gene: TRBJ2-6
CDR3 DNA: TGCGCCAGCAGCCCCTTAGCGGGAGGGCTTGGGGCCAACGTCCTGACTTTC
CDR3 protein: CASSPLAGGLGANVLTF

V gene: TRBV5-1
clone size: once
D gene: -
J gene: TRBJ1-3
CDR3 DNA: TGCGCCAGCAGCTTGGACGGCTCTGGAAACACCATATATTTT
CDR3 protein: CASSLDGSGNTIYF

V gene: TRBV6-1
clone size: -
D gene: -
J gene: TRBJ2-7
CDR3 DNA: TGTGCCAGCAGTGAAGCTTGGGCTAGCGCGACCTACGAGCAGTACTTC
CDR3 protein: CASSEAWASATYEQYF

V gene: TRBV18
clone size: -
D gene: TRBD1
J gene: TRBJ2-2
CDR3 DNA: TGTGCCAGCTCAGTCGACAGGGGAATAACCGGGGAGCTGTTTTTT
CDR3 protein: CASSVDRGITGELFF

V gene: TRBV7-3
clone size: -
D gene: -
J gene: TRBJ2-2
CDR3 DNA: TGTGCCAGCAGCTCCCTTGGACAGCTGAACACCGGGGAGCTGTTTTTT
CDR3 protein: CASSSLGQLNTGELFF

V gene: TRBV6-5
clone size: few
D gene: -
J gene: TRBJ1-4
CDR3 DNA: TGTGCCAGCAGTTACAGGGGCCAGGGGAGTGAAAAACTGTTTTTT
CDR3 protein: CASSYRGQGSEKLFF

V gene: TRBV7-2
clone size: once
D gene: TRBD2
J gene: TRBJ2-7
CDR3 DNA: TGTGCCAGCAGCCAGGGACTAGTGAGCTCCTACGAGCAGTACTTC
CDR3 protein: CASSQGLVSSYEQYF

V gene: TRBV9
clone size: once
D gene: -
J gene: TRBJ2-1
CDR3 DNA: TGTGCCAGCAGCGTAGGGGGCGGCAATGAGCAGTTCTTC
CDR3 protein: CASSVGGGNEQFF

V gene: TRBV5-8
clone size: -
D gene: -
J gene: TRBJ2-4
CDR3 DNA: TGTGCCAGCAGCGCGCAGGTAGCCAAAAACATTCAGTACTTC
CDR3 protein: CASSAQVAKNIQYF

V gene: TRBV28
clone size: few
D gene: -
J gene: TRBJ1-2
CDR3 DNA: TGTGCCAGCAGTCTACAGACAGGTGATTTTGGCTACACCTTC
CDR3 protein: CASSLQTGDFGYTF

V gene: TRBV28
clone size: once
D gene: TRBD1
J gene: TRBJ1-6
CDR3 DNA: TGTGCCTGGGCAGGGGGCTGGAATTCACCCCTCCACTTT
CDR3 protein: CAWAGGWNSPLHF

V gene: TRBV27
clone size: -
D gene: -
J gene: TRBJ1-4
CDR3 DNA: TGTGCCAGCAGTTCAGGGGCAACTAATGAAAAACTGTTTTTT
CDR3 protein: CASSSGATNEKLFF

V gene: TRBV2
clone size: -
D gene: -
J gene: TRBJ1-2
CDR3 DNA: TGTGCCAGCTCCGGTGGGGGCAGCTATGGCTACACCTTC
CDR3 protein: CASSGGGSYGYTF